This TCR beta chain was profiled in a study of T cell changes during pregnancy in multiple sclerosis. This CDR3 has 16 residues. With 7 bases removed from V and 2 bases from J, the gap between germline ends came to 21 bases. Germline CDR1 is SGHTA and CDR2 is FQGNSA. Data came from immunoSEQ multiplex PCR; TCRdb stores just in-frame clones and leaves some out. This repertoire shows under 50,000 clones, around nine tenths found once; its top ten account for around 0.38%. This sequence joins TRBV7-2 and TRBJ2-7; tentatively, D is TRBD1 (6 bases). The sequencing here drew on CD4+ T cells from peripheral blood mononuclear cells, taken in the second trimester of pregnancy. This receptor was taken from a female donor in good health, enrolled as a control in a pregnancy study. The CDR3 loop is CASINVGKGEPYEQYF. DNA for the CDR3: TGTGCCAGCATCAATGTTGGGAAGGGGGAACCCTACGAGCAGTACTTC. Full variable domain (rest looked up from reference TRBV7-2 and TRBJ2-7): GAGVSQSPSNKVTEKGKDVELRCDPISGHTALYWYRQSLGQGLEFLIYFQGNSAPDKSGLPSDRFSAERTGGSVSTLTIQRTQQEDSAVYLCASINVGKGEPYEQYFGPGTRLTVT.